The clone carrying this TCR beta chain came up a few times. Its antigen is not known. The data originate from a study of early T cells in non-severe SARS-CoV-2 infection. About the study: Sequencing of bulk RNA from unsorted whole blood was done, without chain pairing. Points from the study as a whole: There was a bias toward anti-spike CD8 responses in VDJdb matching, which missed private and CD4 specificities.

Individual cDNA molecules received unique molecular identifiers. TCRdb reprocessed the 5' RACE reads with MiXCR, giving one entry per CDR3 protein. This table holds roughly 64,000 distinct CDR3 sequences, almost 9% found once. From germline, CDR1 is MGHRA and CDR2 YSYEKL. Between the trimmed V and J ends, which lost 4 bases and 2 bases, there was a span of 9 bases. The CDR3 is 13 amino acids. This TCR was sampled from an adult who was a healthcare worker with PCR-confirmed SARS-CoV-2 infection or an uninfected control (not recorded which). The sample in question was whole blood, obtained at baseline. The rearrangement joins TRBV4-1 to TRBJ2-7, with D possibly being TRBD2 (6 bases). CDR3 in amino acids: CASSRGEAYEQYF. CDR3 coding DNA: TGCGCCAGCAGCCGAGGGGAGGCCTACGAGCAGTACTTC.